This TCR beta chain was recovered during a study of identical twins. The CDR3 loop spans 12 amino acids. Germline CDR1 and CDR2: DFQATT and SNEGSKA (reference sequence). With 5 bases removed from V and 6 bases from J, the gap between germline ends came to 14 bases. This clonotype was observed many times. TCRdb re-called the 5' RACE reads with MiXCR, one entry per CDR3 protein. The repertoire includes hundreds of thousands of distinct CDR3 sequences, 18% of them detected once, and over 10% sits in the top ten. This same sample was also taken into another study, of T cells expressing NK-cell markers.

The sequence was obtained from a woman younger than 30 in good health. Sequenced sample: PBMCs. The J gene is TRBJ2-7, the V gene TRBV20-1; D could derive from TRBD1 or TRBD2 (5 bases each). DNA for the CDR3: TGCAGTGCTCATCGGGGACCTTCCGAGCAGTACTTC. Translating it yields CSAHRGPSEQYF.